The rows below give T cell receptor beta chains drawn from one sample of a study of shared clonotypes between healthy human individuals. Generated by immunoSEQ multiplex PCR, the TCRdb table keeps only in-frame clones and is missing some. The repertoire has roughly 2.2 million clones, over 85% of them found once; the top ten carry approximately 0.4%. The material sequenced was naive CD4+ T cells from PBMCs. The receptor set was obtained from a man aged 18 to 29 in good health. Some clones in this sample may be carry-over from other donors' samples. The CDR3 runs from the conserved cysteine through the conserved F or W. Each record gives: clone size, CDR3 length, J gene, D gene, V gene, CDR3 DNA, CDR3 protein. A D gene is named only where the DNA matches it firmly. For some rows the clone size is stated as once, few or many, or as a class when expanded; others skip it.

clone_size: NA
cdr3_length: 14
j_call: TRBJ2-7
d_call: TRBD2
v_call: TRBV5-4
cdr3_nt: TGTGCCAGCAGTATACTAGCGGGAGAAGGCGAGCAGTACTTC
cdr3_aa: CASSILAGEGEQYF

clone_size: NA
cdr3_length: 15
j_call: TRBJ2-7
d_call: NA
v_call: TRBV6-5
cdr3_nt: TGTGCCAGCAGTTACTACGGGCGGGGAGCCTACGAGCAGTACTTC
cdr3_aa: CASSYYGRGAYEQYF

clone_size: NA
cdr3_length: 14
j_call: TRBJ2-5
d_call: TRBD2
v_call: TRBV6-6
cdr3_nt: TGTGCCAGCAGTCCGCGATCGGGGGGGAAGACCCAGTACTTC
cdr3_aa: CASSPRSGGKTQYF

clone_size: NA
cdr3_length: 15
j_call: TRBJ2-1
d_call: TRBD2
v_call: TRBV5-4
cdr3_nt: TGTGCCAGCAGCATGACTAGCGGAGGATACAATGAGCAGTTCTTC
cdr3_aa: CASSMTSGGYNEQFF

clone_size: NA
cdr3_length: 12
j_call: TRBJ1-2
d_call: NA
v_call: TRBV30
cdr3_nt: TGTGCCTGGAGTTACGGTAACTATGGCTACACCTTC
cdr3_aa: CAWSYGNYGYTF

clone_size: NA
cdr3_length: 15
j_call: TRBJ2-1
d_call: NA
v_call: TRBV5-1
cdr3_nt: TGCGCCAGCAGCTTGCAGCGCGAGGTTTACAATGAGCAGTTCTTC
cdr3_aa: CASSLQREVYNEQFF

clone_size: NA
cdr3_length: 15
j_call: TRBJ2-5
d_call: TRBD2
v_call: TRBV30
cdr3_nt: TGTGCCTGGAGTACAGGACTAGCGGGAGGAGAGACCCAGTACTTC
cdr3_aa: CAWSTGLAGGETQYF

clone_size: once
cdr3_length: 16
j_call: TRBJ2-3
d_call: NA
v_call: TRBV2
cdr3_nt: TGTGCCAACAGCCAGCAGCGGTCTAGAATTCAAGATACGCAGTATTTT
cdr3_aa: CANSQQRSRIQDTQYF

clone_size: NA
cdr3_length: 15
j_call: TRBJ2-7
d_call: NA
v_call: TRBV28
cdr3_nt: TGTGCCAGCAGTCCCACCGGGGGAAGCTCCTACGAGCAGTACTTC
cdr3_aa: CASSPTGGSSYEQYF

clone_size: NA
cdr3_length: 12
j_call: TRBJ1-1
d_call: NA
v_call: TRBV6-1
cdr3_nt: TGTGCCAGCAAGAAACGGGACCGGCGGGCTTTCTTT
cdr3_aa: CASKKRDRRAFF

clone_size: NA
cdr3_length: 16
j_call: TRBJ2-7
d_call: NA
v_call: TRBV11-2
cdr3_nt: TGTGCCAGCAGCTTAGCGTTGGGGCGGAACTCCTACGAGCAGTACTTC
cdr3_aa: CASSLALGRNSYEQYF

clone_size: NA
cdr3_length: 14
j_call: TRBJ2-7
d_call: NA
v_call: TRBV5-1
cdr3_nt: TGCGCCAGCAGATTGGTGGAGACTTACTACGAGCAGTACTTC
cdr3_aa: CASRLVETYYEQYF

clone_size: NA
cdr3_length: 13
j_call: TRBJ1-2
d_call: NA
v_call: TRBV5-1
cdr3_nt: TGCGCCAGCAGCACAGGGAGAGACTATGGCTACACCTTC
cdr3_aa: CASSTGRDYGYTF

clone_size: NA
cdr3_length: 16
j_call: TRBJ1-1
d_call: TRBD1
v_call: TRBV25-1
cdr3_nt: TGTGCCAGCAGTCTCGGACAGGGGCCCCTGAACACTGAAGCTTTCTTT
cdr3_aa: CASSLGQGPLNTEAFF

clone_size: NA
cdr3_length: 14
j_call: TRBJ2-7
d_call: NA
v_call: TRBV2
cdr3_nt: TGTGCCAGCAGCGGCTCGAGTAGCTCCTACGAGCAGTACTTC
cdr3_aa: CASSGSSSSYEQYF

clone_size: NA
cdr3_length: 20
j_call: TRBJ2-7
d_call: NA
v_call: TRBV1
cdr3_nt: TGCACCAGCAGTCTGGGACTAGCGGGAGGGCCAGGTTCCCCAGGGAGCGAGCAGTACTTC
cdr3_aa: CTSSLGLAGGPGSPGSEQYF

clone_size: NA
cdr3_length: 15
j_call: TRBJ2-7
d_call: NA
v_call: TRBV11-2
cdr3_nt: TGTGCCAGCAGCTTAGATTTGGGAGCAACGGACGAGCAGTACTTC
cdr3_aa: CASSLDLGATDEQYF

clone_size: NA
cdr3_length: 15
j_call: TRBJ2-7
d_call: NA
v_call: TRBV11-2
cdr3_nt: TGTGCCAGCAGCTTCTCAGGGTTATCAATCTACGAGCAGTACTTC
cdr3_aa: CASSFSGLSIYEQYF

clone_size: NA
cdr3_length: 14
j_call: TRBJ2-2
d_call: NA
v_call: TRBV25-1
cdr3_nt: TGTGCCAGCAGTGAAAGAGGGTACACCGGGGAGCTGTTTTTT
cdr3_aa: CASSERGYTGELFF

clone_size: NA
cdr3_length: 13
j_call: TRBJ2-7
d_call: NA
v_call: TRBV6-1
cdr3_nt: TGTGCCAGCAGCCCCACTAGGGCCTACGAGCAGTACTTC
cdr3_aa: CASSPTRAYEQYF

clone_size: NA
cdr3_length: 13
j_call: TRBJ2-2
d_call: NA
v_call: TRBV12-5
cdr3_nt: TGTGCTAGTGGTGACTGGAACACCGGGGAGCTGTTTTTT
cdr3_aa: CASGDWNTGELFF

clone_size: few
cdr3_length: 12
j_call: TRBJ1-5
d_call: NA
v_call: TRBV7-2
cdr3_nt: TGTGCCAGCAGCTTAGTGGGGCAGCCCCAGCATTTT
cdr3_aa: CASSLVGQPQHF

clone_size: NA
cdr3_length: 15
j_call: TRBJ1-4
d_call: TRBD1
v_call: TRBV5-1
cdr3_nt: TGCGCCAGCAGCTTCCAGGGGGGAACTAATGAAAAACTGTTTTTT
cdr3_aa: CASSFQGGTNEKLFF

clone_size: NA
cdr3_length: 13
j_call: TRBJ1-1
d_call: NA
v_call: TRBV2
cdr3_nt: TGTGCCAGCCGGTCAGGGGAGAACACTGAAGCTTTCTTT
cdr3_aa: CASRSGENTEAFF

clone_size: NA
cdr3_length: 17
j_call: TRBJ1-3
d_call: TRBD1
v_call: TRBV28
cdr3_nt: TGTGCCAGCAGTGAATTACAGGGGGGCGTAACAGGAAACACCATATATTTT
cdr3_aa: CASSELQGGVTGNTIYF

clone_size: NA
cdr3_length: 13
j_call: TRBJ2-1
d_call: NA
v_call: TRBV13
cdr3_nt: TGTGCCAGCACTCTTCTGGGATACAATGAGCAGTTCTTC
cdr3_aa: CASTLLGYNEQFF

clone_size: NA
cdr3_length: 13
j_call: TRBJ2-7
d_call: TRBD2
v_call: TRBV7-3
cdr3_nt: TGTGCCAGCGGCCTAGCGGGAGCCTACGAGCAGTACTTC
cdr3_aa: CASGLAGAYEQYF

clone_size: NA
cdr3_length: 15
j_call: TRBJ2-1
d_call: NA
v_call: TRBV9
cdr3_nt: TGTGCCAGCACTGTCGGGGGAAGCTCCTACAATGAGCAGTTCTTC
cdr3_aa: CASTVGGSSYNEQFF

clone_size: NA
cdr3_length: 16
j_call: TRBJ2-5
d_call: TRBD1
v_call: TRBV2
cdr3_nt: TGTGCCAGCAGTGAAGCGAGGCAGGGGGCTCGGGAGACCCAGTACTTC
cdr3_aa: CASSEARQGARETQYF

clone_size: once
cdr3_length: 15
j_call: TRBJ2-3
d_call: TRBD2
v_call: TRBV10-3
cdr3_nt: TGTGCCATCAGTGATCGGGAGGGTGGCACAGATACGCAGTATTTT
cdr3_aa: CAISDREGGTDTQYF

clone_size: NA
cdr3_length: 14
j_call: TRBJ2-7
d_call: TRBD2
v_call: TRBV6-5
cdr3_nt: TGTGCCAGCAGTCAGACTTGGACTAGTCCAGCGCAGTACTTC
cdr3_aa: CASSQTWTSPAQYF

clone_size: NA
cdr3_length: 20
j_call: TRBJ1-4
d_call: TRBD1
v_call: TRBV5-1
cdr3_nt: TGCGCCAGCAGCTTGCTGGGACAGGGTATCCCCTTCGCAACTAATGAAAAACTGTTTTTT
cdr3_aa: CASSLLGQGIPFATNEKLFF

clone_size: NA
cdr3_length: 17
j_call: TRBJ2-2
d_call: NA
v_call: TRBV7-3
cdr3_nt: TGTGCCAGCAGCCAAAGGGCTACCCCCTCGAACACCGGGGAGCTGTTTTTT
cdr3_aa: CASSQRATPSNTGELFF

clone_size: NA
cdr3_length: 17
j_call: TRBJ2-7
d_call: TRBD1
v_call: TRBV18
cdr3_nt: TGTGCCAGCTCACCAAACATTGCAGGGGGCCACTCCTACGAGCAGTACTTC
cdr3_aa: CASSPNIAGGHSYEQYF

clone_size: NA
cdr3_length: 15
j_call: TRBJ1-1
d_call: NA
v_call: TRBV18
cdr3_nt: TGTGCCAGCTCGAATGGGGGGAACAAGAACACTGAAGCTTTCTTT
cdr3_aa: CASSNGGNKNTEAFF

clone_size: NA
cdr3_length: 15
j_call: TRBJ2-5
d_call: NA
v_call: TRBV4-3
cdr3_nt: TGCGCCAGCAGCCAAGATCGGGCGCCCGGTAGGCCCCAGTACTTC
cdr3_aa: CASSQDRAPGRPQYF

clone_size: NA
cdr3_length: 14
j_call: TRBJ1-3
d_call: NA
v_call: TRBV7-9
cdr3_nt: TGTGCCAGCAGAGTTTCAGGGGTTGGAAACACCATATATTTT
cdr3_aa: CASRVSGVGNTIYF

clone_size: NA
cdr3_length: 15
j_call: TRBJ1-2
d_call: TRBD1
v_call: TRBV4-1
cdr3_nt: TGCGCCAGCAGCCAAGCCGGGACAGTTAACTATGGCTACACCTTC
cdr3_aa: CASSQAGTVNYGYTF

clone_size: NA
cdr3_length: 12
j_call: TRBJ1-1
d_call: NA
v_call: TRBV5-4
cdr3_nt: TGTGCCAGCAGCCCGACGAACACTGAAGCTTTCTTT
cdr3_aa: CASSPTNTEAFF

clone_size: NA
cdr3_length: 17
j_call: TRBJ2-3
d_call: TRBD1
v_call: TRBV9
cdr3_nt: TGTGCCAGCAGCCCGAGACAGGGGGGTACTATCACAGATACGCAGTATTTT
cdr3_aa: CASSPRQGGTITDTQYF